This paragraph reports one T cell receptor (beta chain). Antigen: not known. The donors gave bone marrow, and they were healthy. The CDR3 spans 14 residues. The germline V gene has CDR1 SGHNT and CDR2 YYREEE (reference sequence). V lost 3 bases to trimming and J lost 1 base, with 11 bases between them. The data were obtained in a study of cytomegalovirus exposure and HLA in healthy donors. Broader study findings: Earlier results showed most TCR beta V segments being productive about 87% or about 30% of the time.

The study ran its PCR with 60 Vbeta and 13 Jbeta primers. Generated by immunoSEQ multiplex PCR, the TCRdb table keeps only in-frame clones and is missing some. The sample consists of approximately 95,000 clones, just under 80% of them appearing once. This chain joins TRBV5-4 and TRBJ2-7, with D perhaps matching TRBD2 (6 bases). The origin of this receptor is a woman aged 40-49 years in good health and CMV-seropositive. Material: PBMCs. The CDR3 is CASSSGLTSYEQYF. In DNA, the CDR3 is TGTGCCAGCAGCTCCGGACTAACTTCCTACGAGCAGTACTTC. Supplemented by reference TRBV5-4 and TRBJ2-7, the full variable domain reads ETGVTQSPTHLIKTRGQQVTLRCSSQSGHNTVSWYQQALGQGPQFIFQYYREEENGRGNFPPRFSGLQFPNYSSELNVNALELDDSALYLCASSSGLTSYEQYFGPGTRLTVT.